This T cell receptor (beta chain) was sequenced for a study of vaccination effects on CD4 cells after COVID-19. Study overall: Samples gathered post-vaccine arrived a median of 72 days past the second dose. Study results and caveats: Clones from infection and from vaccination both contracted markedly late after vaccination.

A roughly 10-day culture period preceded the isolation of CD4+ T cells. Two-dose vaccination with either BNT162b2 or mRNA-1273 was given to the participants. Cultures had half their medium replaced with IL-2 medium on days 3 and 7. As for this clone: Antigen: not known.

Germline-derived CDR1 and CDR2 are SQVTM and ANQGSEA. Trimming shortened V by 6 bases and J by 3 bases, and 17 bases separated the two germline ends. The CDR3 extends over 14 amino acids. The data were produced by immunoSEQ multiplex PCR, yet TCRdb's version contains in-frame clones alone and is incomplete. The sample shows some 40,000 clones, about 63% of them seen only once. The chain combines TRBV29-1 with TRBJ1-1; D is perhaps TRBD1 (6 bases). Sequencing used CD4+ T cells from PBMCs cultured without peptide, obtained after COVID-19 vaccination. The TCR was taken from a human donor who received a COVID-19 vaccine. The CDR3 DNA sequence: TGCAGCGTGGGCAACAGGGTTGGGTACACTGAAGCTTTCTTT. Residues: CSVGNRVGYTEAFF.